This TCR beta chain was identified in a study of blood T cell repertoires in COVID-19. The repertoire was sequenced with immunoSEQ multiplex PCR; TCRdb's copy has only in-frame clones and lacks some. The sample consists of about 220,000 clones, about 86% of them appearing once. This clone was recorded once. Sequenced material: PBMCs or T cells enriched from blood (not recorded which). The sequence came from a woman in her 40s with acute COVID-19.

CDR3 in DNA: TGTGCCAGCAGCCGTAGCGGGGGGCCATACAATGAGCAGTTCTTC. Translating it yields CASSRSGGPYNEQFF. V is TRBV4-2 and J is TRBJ2-1; 10 bases are a match to TRBD2. CDR3 length equals 15 residues. V lost 4 bases to trimming and J lost 4 bases; unmatched junction nucleotides: 4. Germline CDR1 is LGHNA and CDR2 is YNFKEQ.